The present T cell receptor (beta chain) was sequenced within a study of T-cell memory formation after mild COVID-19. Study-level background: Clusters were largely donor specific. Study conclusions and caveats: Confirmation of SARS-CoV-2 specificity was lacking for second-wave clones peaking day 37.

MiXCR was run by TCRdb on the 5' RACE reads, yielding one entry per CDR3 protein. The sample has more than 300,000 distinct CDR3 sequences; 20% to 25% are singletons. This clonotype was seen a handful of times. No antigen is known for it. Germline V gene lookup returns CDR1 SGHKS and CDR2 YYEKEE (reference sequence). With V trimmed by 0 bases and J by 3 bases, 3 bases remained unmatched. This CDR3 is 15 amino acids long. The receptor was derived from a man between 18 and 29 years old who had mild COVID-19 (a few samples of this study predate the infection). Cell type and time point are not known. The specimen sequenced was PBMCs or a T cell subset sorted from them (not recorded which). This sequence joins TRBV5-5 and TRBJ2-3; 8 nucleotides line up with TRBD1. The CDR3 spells CASSLGYRGTDTQYF. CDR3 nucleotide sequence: TGTGCCAGCAGCTTGGGTTACAGGGGGACAGATACGCAGTATTTT.